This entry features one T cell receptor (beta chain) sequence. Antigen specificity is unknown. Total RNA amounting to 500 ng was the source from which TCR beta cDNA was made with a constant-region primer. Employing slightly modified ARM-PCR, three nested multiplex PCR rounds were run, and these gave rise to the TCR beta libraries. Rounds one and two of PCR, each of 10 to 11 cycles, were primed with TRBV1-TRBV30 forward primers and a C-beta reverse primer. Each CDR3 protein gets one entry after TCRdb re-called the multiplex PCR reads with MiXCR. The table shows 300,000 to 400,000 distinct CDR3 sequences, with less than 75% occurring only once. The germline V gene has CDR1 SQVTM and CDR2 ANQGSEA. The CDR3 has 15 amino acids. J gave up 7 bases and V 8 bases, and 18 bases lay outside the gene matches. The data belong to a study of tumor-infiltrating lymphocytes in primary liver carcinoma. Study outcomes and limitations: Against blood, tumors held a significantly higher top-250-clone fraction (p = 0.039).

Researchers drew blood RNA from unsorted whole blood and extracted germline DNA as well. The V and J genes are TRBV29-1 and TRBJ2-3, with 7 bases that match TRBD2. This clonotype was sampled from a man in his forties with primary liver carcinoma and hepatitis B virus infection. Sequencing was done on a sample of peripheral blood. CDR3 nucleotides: TGCAGCTCCTGGGGGGGGACTGGGGCGTCAAATACGCAGTATTTT. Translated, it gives CSSWGGTGASNTQYF.